The rows below give T cell receptor beta chains drawn from one sample of a study of T cell responses to AZD1222 COVID-19 vaccine. Profiling relied on immunoSEQ multiplex PCR, and the TCRdb table lists in-frame clones only, not all of them. The data hold more than 110,000 clones, with 85% to 90% observed a single time. The sequenced sample was peripheral blood, obtained on day 0 of AZD1222 vaccination. The receptor set was obtained from an adult in good health. CDR3s include the opening cysteine and the closing phenylalanine or tryptophan. Each record gives: D gene, clone size, V gene, J gene, CDR3 DNA, CDR3 protein. A D gene is named only where the DNA matches it firmly. Rows may omit the clone size; those that give it use once, few, many or a size class.

.	.	TRBV15	TRBJ2-7	TGTGCCACAGGGCTATCGGGTTACGAGCAGTACTTC	CATGLSGYEQYF
.	.	TRBV3-1/TRBV3-2	TRBJ2-7	TGTGCCAGCAGCCAAGATCGGAACGGCTCCTACGAGCAGTACTTC	CASSQDRNGSYEQYF
.	.	TRBV27	TRBJ1-4	TGTGCCAGCAGTTTAGGGGGGACCCGGCTGGAAAAACTGTTTTTT	CASSLGGTRLEKLFF
.	.	TRBV11-2	TRBJ1-5	TGTGCCAGCAGCTTCGTGCAGCCCCAGCATTTT	CASSFVQPQHF
.	.	TRBV4-3	TRBJ2-1	TGCGCCAGCAGCCGGGTCGTGGCGCGGTCCTACAATGAGCAGTTCTTC	CASSRVVARSYNEQFF
.	.	TRBV18	TRBJ2-5	TGTGCCAGCTCACCACGGCGGGAGACCCAGTACTTC	CASSPRRETQYF
TRBD1	few	TRBV6-5	TRBJ1-2	TGTGCCAGCAGTTACCCCCCCACAGGGGGCCGTGGCTACACCTTC	CASSYPPTGGRGYTF
TRBD1	.	TRBV5-4	TRBJ2-3	TGTGCCAGCAGCGCACAGGGGAAATTAGGAACAGATACGCAGTATTTT	CASSAQGKLGTDTQYF
.	.	TRBV3-1/TRBV3-2	TRBJ1-1	TGTGCCAGCAGCCGAACCTCGAACACTGAAGCTTTCTTT	CASSRTSNTEAFF
.	.	TRBV7-8	TRBJ1-1	TGTGCCAGCAGCTCAGGACCCCCCGGGTACACTGAAGCTTTCTTT	CASSSGPPGYTEAFF
.	.	TRBV6-5	TRBJ1-2	TGTGCCAGCAGCAATATTTATGGCTACACCTTC	CASSNIYGYTF
.	.	TRBV7-2	TRBJ2-2	TGTGCCAGCAGCAGACGAGGCCCAGCGAACACCGGGGAGCTGTTTTTT	CASSRRGPANTGELFF
.	.	TRBV18	TRBJ1-6	TGTGCCAGCTCACCAACAGGGAATGATTCACCCCTCCACTTT	CASSPTGNDSPLHF
.	.	TRBV20-1	TRBJ1-1	TGCAGTGCTATAAGGGCTGAAGCTTTCTTT	CSAIRAEAFF
TRBD2	.	TRBV10-3	TRBJ2-7	TGTGCCACAGGGACTAGCGACTCCTACGAGCAGTACTTC	CATGTSDSYEQYF
.	once	TRBV28	TRBJ1-5	TGTGCCAGCAGTGCAGGGGCGCATCAGCCCCAGCATTTT	CASSAGAHQPQHF
.	.	TRBV16	TRBJ1-2	TGTGCCAGCAGCCAATACGGGACGGCCTATGGCTACACCTTC	CASSQYGTAYGYTF
.	.	TRBV7-2	TRBJ1-2	TGTGCCAGCAGCTCCGGGCCCCTCCTTGGCTACACCTTC	CASSSGPLLGYTF
.	once	TRBV7-9	TRBJ1-6	TGTGCCAGCATCGGAGAGCCAGGACAGATCAATTCACCCCTCCACTTT	CASIGEPGQINSPLHF
.	.	TRBV4-2	TRBJ1-6	TGTGCCAGCAGCCAAGAGAGGAGCCTTAATTCACCCCTCCACTTT	CASSQERSLNSPLHF
.	.	TRBV25-1	TRBJ1-1	TGTGCCAGCAGTGAATCCCCAGCCAAGAACACTGAAGCTTTCTTT	CASSESPAKNTEAFF
TRBD1	.	TRBV10-3	TRBJ1-2	TGTGCCATCAGTGAGACCACGACAGGGGGCTACACCTTC	CAISETTTGGYTF
TRBD2	.	TRBV7-2	TRBJ2-7	TGTGCCAGCAGCGATCCCGCGACTAGCGGGAGGCGTGACTACGAGCAGTACTTC	CASSDPATSGRRDYEQYF
.	.	TRBV19	TRBJ1-2	TGTGCCAGTAGTATCCCCGGCAGTAGGTATGGCTACACCTTC	CASSIPGSRYGYTF
.	.	TRBV4-3	TRBJ2-1	TGCGCCAGCAGCCAAGGTCAAGGTCCCTTCTGGGGCATAAATGAGCAGTTCTTC	CASSQGQGPFWGINEQFF
TRBD1	.	TRBV28	TRBJ1-5	TGTGCCAGCAGTTTCGTTCGCCGGGACAGGAGTAATCAGCCCCAGCATTTT	CASSFVRRDRSNQPQHF
.	.	TRBV9	TRBJ1-2	TGTGCCAGCAGCCCCTGGACAGCCCAGAATGGCTACACCTTC	CASSPWTAQNGYTF
.	.	TRBV30	TRBJ1-4	TGTGCCTGGAGTGTACCGGGAGTGGAAAAACTGTTTTTT	CAWSVPGVEKLFF
TRBD2	.	TRBV3-1/TRBV3-2	TRBJ2-7	TGTGCCAGCAGCCAAGCCCAACCTAGCGGGAGTTCCTACGAGCAGTACTTC	CASSQAQPSGSSYEQYF
.	.	TRBV27	TRBJ2-2	TGTGCCAGCAGCCCCCCCGGTTTCTTTACCGGGGAGCTGTTTTTT	CASSPPGFFTGELFF
.	.	TRBV29-1	TRBJ2-3	TGCAGCGTTGGGGGGCGGGGAAGCCCCACAGATACGCAGTATTTT	CSVGGRGSPTDTQYF
.	.	TRBV6-2/TRBV6-3	TRBJ1-4	TGTGCCAGCAGTTATCAGAGCCTCTTCCTCGGTGAAAAACTGTTTTTT	CASSYQSLFLGEKLFF
TRBD1	.	TRBV2	TRBJ1-5	TGTGCCAGCAGTGGGGCCTCCCAGGACAGGGCGAGACAGCCCCAGCATTTT	CASSGASQDRARQPQHF
TRBD1	.	TRBV7-2	TRBJ1-4	TGTGCCAGCAGCTTATCGATGGGACAGGGCGGCGAAAAACTGTTTTTT	CASSLSMGQGGEKLFF
.	.	TRBV9	TRBJ2-7	TGTGCCAGCAGCCAGGGACAAGCCGGTTACGAGCAGTACTTC	CASSQGQAGYEQYF
.	.	TRBV28	TRBJ1-1	TGTGCCAGCAGTTTAGTTGGGGGTCGAACTGAAGCTTTCTTT	CASSLVGGRTEAFF
.	.	TRBV6-5	TRBJ1-1	TGTGCCAGCATCCCCCTGGGGGGGGCTAAAACTGAAGCTTTCTTT	CASIPLGGAKTEAFF
.	.	TRBV7-3	TRBJ2-1	TGTGCCAGCAGCGAGGGGGAAAGGTACAATGAGCAGTTCTTC	CASSEGERYNEQFF
.	.	TRBV27	TRBJ1-2	TGTGCCAGCAGTTTAGCGGGGGGGCCCTCTCGGAACTATGGCTACACCTTC	CASSLAGGPSRNYGYTF
.	.	TRBV6-2/TRBV6-3	TRBJ1-2	TGTGCCAGCAGTGCCGGACCGAACAACTATGGCTACACCTTC	CASSAGPNNYGYTF